These 9 T cell receptor beta chains originate from one sample sequenced in a study of CD8 T cells in ankylosing spondylitis. Each CDR3 protein is one row after TCRdb ran MiXCR on the 5' RACE reads. This table holds 200,000 to 300,000 distinct CDR3 sequences, less than 10% found once. Sequenced material: blood, either unsorted or a sorted T cell fraction (not recorded which). Receptors originate from a male donor with ankylosing spondylitis or in good health (not recorded which).

This clonotype was found many times. The chain links TRBV15 to TRBJ2-3, with 8 bases identical to TRBD2. Germline CDR1 is LNHNV and CDR2 is YYDKDF (reference sequence). Germline trimming cut 3 bases from V and 2 bases from J; bases unmatched to any gene: 4. This CDR3 contains 15 residues. As DNA, the CDR3 is TGTGCCACCAGCAGCTCGGGGGGGGCCACAGATACGCAGTATTTT. Encoded protein: CATSSSGGATDTQYF.

CDR3 in amino acids: CAGGQGVSPLHF. CDR3 DNA: TGTGCCGGAGGACAGGGTGTTTCACCCCTCCACTTT. The chain couples TRBV2 to TRBJ1-6; 8 nucleotides line up with TRBD1. CDR1 and CDR2 (germline): SNHLY, FYNNEI. This CDR3 spans 12 amino acids. V was clipped by 11 bases and J by 9 bases; unmatched bases: 6.

Concerning this clonotype itself: With a much larger clone just one base away, this may be a read error. The chain carries TRBV20-1 and TRBJ2-7; 11 bases line up with TRBD2. This CDR3 is built from 14 residues. Looked up from germline, CDR1 is DFQATT and CDR2 is SNEGSKA (reference sequence). V was clipped by 6 bases and J by 6 bases; unmatched bases: 10. The CDR3 bases are TGCAGTGCCGAGACTAGCGGGAATACATGCGAGCAGTACTTC. It codes for CSAETSGNTCEQYF.

This clonotype turned up a few times. The V call is TRBV5-1, the J call TRBJ2-3; the match to TRBD2 covers 12 bases. V shed 0 bases, J shed 4 bases, and the junction held 0 bases outside the gene matches. The CDR3 covers 15 residues. Germline V gene lookup returns CDR1 SGHRS and CDR2 YFSETQ. The CDR3 region is CASSLASGGADTQYF. The CDR3 DNA reads TGCGCCAGCAGCTTGGCTAGCGGGGGGGCAGATACGCAGTATTTT.

In its sample, this clonotype was seen many times. The chain has TRBV7-9 and TRBJ1-3; no reliable D call. The CDR3 extends over 15 amino acids. The V gene lost 5 bases and the J gene lost 0 bases, with 11 bases spanning the gap. Germline assignment: CDR1 SEHNR and CDR2 FQNEAQ (reference sequence). CDR3 DNA sequence: TGTGCCAGCAGCCCTGGACCAAGCTCTGGAAACACCATATATTTT. This gives the protein CASSPGPSSGNTIYF.

The table lists this clonotype with a few counts. A junction boundary mismatches the germline segment, possibly from a read error. V is TRBV6-5 and J is TRBJ2-1, with D maybe TRBD2 (7 bases). Looked up from germline, CDR1 is MNHEY and CDR2 is SVGAGI. The CDR3 extends over 15 amino acids. CDR3 amino acids: CASSHSGGLFNEQFF. In DNA form, the CDR3 reads TGTGCCAGCAGTCACTCGGGGGGCCTTTTCAATGAGCAGTTCTTC.

This sequence joins TRBV29-1 and TRBJ1-1, with a possible D match to TRBD1 (6 bases). CDR1 and CDR2 from the germline V gene are SQVTM and ANQGSEA. The CDR3 is made up of 15 amino acids. V lost 7 bases and J 4 bases, leaving 22 bases between the germline ends. CDR3 sequence (DNA): TGCAGCGCAGCCTCCATCAGGGGTAAGGTCACTGAAGCTTTCTTT. This codes for CSAASIRGKVTEAFF.

This clonotype was seen many times. The J gene is TRBJ2-3, the V gene TRBV6-2 or TRBV6-3, with 8 bases matching TRBD1. Per the germline V gene, CDR1 is MNHEY and CDR2 is SVGEGT. The trim removed 8 bases at V and 4 bases at J, leaving 11 bases unmatched. The CDR3 consists of 15 residues. The CDR3 coding sequence is TGTGCCAGCCGACTCGGACAGGGTAGCGCAGATACGCAGTATTTT. This translates into CASRLGQGSADTQYF.

The J gene is TRBJ2-1, the V gene TRBV20-1; D possibly uses TRBD1 or TRBD2 (5 bases each). The CDR3 is 17 amino acids. The V end lost 7 bases, the J end lost 2 bases, and 24 bases lay between the germline ends. Germline CDR1 DFQATT, CDR2 SNEGSKA (reference sequence). The CDR3 sequence: CSVLLPGPLRAYNEQFF. DNA of the CDR3: TGCAGTGTCCTCCTCCCGGGACCCCTCAGGGCCTACAATGAGCAGTTCTTC.